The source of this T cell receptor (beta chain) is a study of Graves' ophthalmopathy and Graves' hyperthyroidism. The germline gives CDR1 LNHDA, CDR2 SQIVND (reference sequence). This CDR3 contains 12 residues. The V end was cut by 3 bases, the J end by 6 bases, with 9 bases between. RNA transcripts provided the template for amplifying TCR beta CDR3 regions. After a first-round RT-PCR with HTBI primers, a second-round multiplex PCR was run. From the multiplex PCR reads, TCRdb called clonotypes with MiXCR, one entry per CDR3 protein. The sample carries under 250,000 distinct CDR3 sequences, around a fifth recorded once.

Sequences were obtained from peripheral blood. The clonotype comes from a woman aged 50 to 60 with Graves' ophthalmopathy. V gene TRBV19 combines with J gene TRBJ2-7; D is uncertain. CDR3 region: CASSMPQAEQYF. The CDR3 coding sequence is TGTGCCAGTAGTATGCCCCAGGCCGAGCAGTACTTC. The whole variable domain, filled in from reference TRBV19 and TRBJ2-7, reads DGGITQSPKYLFRKEGQNVTLSCEQNLNHDAMYWYRQDPGQGLRLIYYSQIVNDFQKGDIAEGYSVSREKKESFPLTVTSAQKNPTAFYLCASSMPQAEQYFGPGTRLTVT.